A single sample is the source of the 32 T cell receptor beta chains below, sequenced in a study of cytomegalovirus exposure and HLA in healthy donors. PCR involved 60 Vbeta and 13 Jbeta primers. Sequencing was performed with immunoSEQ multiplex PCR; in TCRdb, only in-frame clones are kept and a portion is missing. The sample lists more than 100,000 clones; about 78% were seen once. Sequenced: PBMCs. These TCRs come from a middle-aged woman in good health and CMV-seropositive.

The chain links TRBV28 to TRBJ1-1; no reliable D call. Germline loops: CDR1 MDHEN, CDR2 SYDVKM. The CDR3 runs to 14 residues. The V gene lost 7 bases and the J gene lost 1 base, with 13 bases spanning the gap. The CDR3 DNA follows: TGTGCCAGCATCCTAAAGAACCCGAACACTGAAGCTTTCTTT. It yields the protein CASILKNPNTEAFF.

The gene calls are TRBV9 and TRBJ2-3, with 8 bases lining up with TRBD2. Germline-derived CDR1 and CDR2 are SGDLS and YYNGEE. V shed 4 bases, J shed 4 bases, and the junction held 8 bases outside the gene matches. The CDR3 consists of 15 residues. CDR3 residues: CASSPKTGLADTQYF. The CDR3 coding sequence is TGTGCCAGCAGCCCGAAGACGGGACTAGCAGATACGCAGTATTTT.

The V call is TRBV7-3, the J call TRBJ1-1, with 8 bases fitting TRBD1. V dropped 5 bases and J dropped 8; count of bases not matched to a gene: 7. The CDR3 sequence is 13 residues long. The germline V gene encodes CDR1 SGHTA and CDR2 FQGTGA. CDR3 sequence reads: CASSPRTGREAFF. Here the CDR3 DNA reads TGTGCCAGCAGCCCTAGGACAGGGCGAGAAGCTTTCTTT.

CDR3 in DNA: TGTGCCAGCTCACTAAACAGGGGAAATCAGCCCCAGCATTTT. Translation: CASSLNRGNQPQHF. The chain combines TRBV18 with TRBJ1-5; 7 nucleotides agree with TRBD1. The CDR3 covers 14 residues. The ends lost 4 bases at V and 4 bases at J; junction bases unmatched: 4. In germline, CDR1 is KGHSH, CDR2 LQKENI.

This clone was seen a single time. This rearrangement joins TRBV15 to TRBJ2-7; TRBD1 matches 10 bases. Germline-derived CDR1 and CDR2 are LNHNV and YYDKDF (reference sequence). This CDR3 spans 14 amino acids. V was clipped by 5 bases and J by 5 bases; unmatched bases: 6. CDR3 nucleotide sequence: TGTGCCACCAGCCATGACAGGGGGCAAGACGAGCAGTACTTC. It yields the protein CATSHDRGQDEQYF.

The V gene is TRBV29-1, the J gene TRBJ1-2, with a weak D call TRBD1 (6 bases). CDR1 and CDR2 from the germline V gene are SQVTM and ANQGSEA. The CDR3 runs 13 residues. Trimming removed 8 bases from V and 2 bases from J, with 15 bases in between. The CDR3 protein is CSPRGGANYGYTF. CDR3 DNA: TGCAGCCCAAGGGGGGGCGCGAACTATGGCTACACCTTC.

The CDR3 DNA is TGTGCCAGCAGCTTAGGCACAAACACTGAAGCTTTCTTT. Translated, it gives CASSLGTNTEAFF. The chain joins TRBV7-7 to TRBJ1-1; no firm D call. The CDR3 spans 13 residues. Germline CDR1 reads SSHAT; CDR2 reads FNYEAQ (reference sequence). Trimming stripped 1 base from V and 2 bases from J, with 5 bases between.

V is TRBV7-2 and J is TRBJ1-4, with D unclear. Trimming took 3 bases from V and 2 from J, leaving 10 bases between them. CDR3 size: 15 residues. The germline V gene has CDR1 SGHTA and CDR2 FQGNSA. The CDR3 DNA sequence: TGTGCCAGCAGCTTGGTGTCGGGGACTAATGAAAAACTGTTTTTT. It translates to CASSLVSGTNEKLFF.

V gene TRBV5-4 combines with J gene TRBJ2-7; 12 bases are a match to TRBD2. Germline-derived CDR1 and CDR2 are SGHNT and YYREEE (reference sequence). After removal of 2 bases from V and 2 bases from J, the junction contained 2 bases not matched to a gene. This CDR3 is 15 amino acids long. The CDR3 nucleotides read TGTGCCAGCAGCTTACGACTAGCGGGGGCCTACGAGCAGTACTTC. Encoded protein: CASSLRLAGAYEQYF. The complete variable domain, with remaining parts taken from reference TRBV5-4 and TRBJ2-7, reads ETGVTQSPTHLIKTRGQQVTLRCSSQSGHNTVSWYQQALGQGPQFIFQYYREEENGRGNFPPRFSGLQFPNYSSELNVNALELDDSALYLCASSLRLAGAYEQYFGPGTRLTVT.

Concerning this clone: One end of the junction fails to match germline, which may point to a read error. CDR3 sequence: CSSSLTTGDSPLHF. Here the CDR3 DNA reads TGTTCCAGCAGCTTAACCACAGGAGATTCACCCCTCCACTTT. The rearrangement links TRBV7-9 to TRBJ1-6; D might be TRBD1 (5 bases). Per germline, CDR1 SEHNR and CDR2 FQNEAQ (reference sequence). The CDR3 covers 14 residues. The entire variable domain, with the rest obtained from reference TRBV7-9 and TRBJ1-6, is as follows: DTGVSQNPRHKITKRGQNVTFRCDPISEHNRLYWYRQTLGQGPEFLTYFQNEAQLEKSRLLSDRFSAERPKGSFSTLEIQRTEQGDSAMYLCSSSLTTGDSPLHFGNGTRLTVT.

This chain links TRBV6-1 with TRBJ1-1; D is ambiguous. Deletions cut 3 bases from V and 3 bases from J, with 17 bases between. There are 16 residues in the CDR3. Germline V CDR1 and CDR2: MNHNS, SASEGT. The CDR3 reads CASSEYGSVADTEAFF. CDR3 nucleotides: TGTGCCAGCAGTGAGTACGGGAGCGTGGCGGACACTGAAGCTTTCTTT.

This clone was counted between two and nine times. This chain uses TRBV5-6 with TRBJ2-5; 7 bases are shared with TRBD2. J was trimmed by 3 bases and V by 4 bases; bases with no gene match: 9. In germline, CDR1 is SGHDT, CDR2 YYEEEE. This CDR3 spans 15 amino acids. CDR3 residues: CASSITGTTEETQYF. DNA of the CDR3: TGTGCCAGCAGCATCACCGGGACTACAGAAGAGACCCAGTACTTC.

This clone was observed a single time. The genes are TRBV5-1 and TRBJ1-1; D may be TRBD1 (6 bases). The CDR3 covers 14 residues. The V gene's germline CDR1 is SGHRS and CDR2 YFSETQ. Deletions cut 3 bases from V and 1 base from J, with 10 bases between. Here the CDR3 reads CASSSGEGNTEAFF. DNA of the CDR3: TGCGCCAGCAGCTCAGGGGAAGGGAACACTGAAGCTTTCTTT.

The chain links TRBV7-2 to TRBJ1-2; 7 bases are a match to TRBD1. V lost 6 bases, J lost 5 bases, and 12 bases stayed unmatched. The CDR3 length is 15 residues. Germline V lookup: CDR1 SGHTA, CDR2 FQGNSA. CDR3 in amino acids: CASSYYRDRNYGYTF. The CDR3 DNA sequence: TGTGCCAGCAGTTACTATCGGGACAGAAATTATGGCTACACCTTC. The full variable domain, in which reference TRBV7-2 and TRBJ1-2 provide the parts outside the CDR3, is GAGVSQSPSNKVTEKGKDVELRCDPISGHTALYWYRQSLGQGLEFLIYFQGNSAPDKSGLPSDRFSAERTGGSVSTLTIQRTQQEDSAVYLCASSYYRDRNYGYTFGSGTRLTVV.

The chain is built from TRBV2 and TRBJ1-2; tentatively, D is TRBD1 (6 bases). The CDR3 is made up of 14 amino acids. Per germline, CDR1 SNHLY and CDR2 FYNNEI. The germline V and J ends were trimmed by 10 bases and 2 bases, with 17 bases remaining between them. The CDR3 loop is CATKVGQNNYGYTF. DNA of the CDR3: TGTGCCACCAAGGTAGGACAGAACAACTATGGCTACACCTTC.

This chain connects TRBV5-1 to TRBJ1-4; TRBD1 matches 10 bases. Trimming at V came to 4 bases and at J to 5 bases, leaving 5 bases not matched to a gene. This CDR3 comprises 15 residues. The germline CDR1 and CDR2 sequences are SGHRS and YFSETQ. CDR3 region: CASSTGTGENEKLFF. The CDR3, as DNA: TGCGCCAGCAGCACCGGGACAGGGGAGAATGAAAAACTGTTTTTT.

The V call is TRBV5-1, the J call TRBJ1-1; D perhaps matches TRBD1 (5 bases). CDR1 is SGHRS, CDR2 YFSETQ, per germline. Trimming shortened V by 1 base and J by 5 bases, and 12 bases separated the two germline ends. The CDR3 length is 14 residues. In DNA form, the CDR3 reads TGCGCCAGCAGCTTGTCAGGGATTGAGACTGAAGCTTTCTTT. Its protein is CASSLSGIETEAFF.

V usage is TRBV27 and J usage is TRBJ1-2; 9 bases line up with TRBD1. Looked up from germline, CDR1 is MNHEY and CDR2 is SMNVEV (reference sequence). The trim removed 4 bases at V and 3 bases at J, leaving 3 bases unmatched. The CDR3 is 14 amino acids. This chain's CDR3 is CASSSWTGDYGYTF. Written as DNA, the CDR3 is TGTGCCAGCAGTTCGTGGACAGGGGACTATGGCTACACCTTC.

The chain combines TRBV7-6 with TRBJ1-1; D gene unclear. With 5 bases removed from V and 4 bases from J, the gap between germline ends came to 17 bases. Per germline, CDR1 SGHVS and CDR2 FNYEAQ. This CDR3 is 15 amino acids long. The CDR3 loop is CASSPQLASGTEAFF. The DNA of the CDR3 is TGTGCCAGCAGCCCCCAGTTGGCTTCGGGCACTGAAGCTTTCTTT.

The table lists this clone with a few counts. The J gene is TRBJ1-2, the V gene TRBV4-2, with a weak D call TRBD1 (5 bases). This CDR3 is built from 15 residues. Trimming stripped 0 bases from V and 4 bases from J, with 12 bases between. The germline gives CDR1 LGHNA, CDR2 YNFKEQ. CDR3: CASSQEGTLSYGYTF. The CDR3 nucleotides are TGTGCCAGCAGCCAAGAAGGGACTCTCAGCTATGGCTACACCTTC.

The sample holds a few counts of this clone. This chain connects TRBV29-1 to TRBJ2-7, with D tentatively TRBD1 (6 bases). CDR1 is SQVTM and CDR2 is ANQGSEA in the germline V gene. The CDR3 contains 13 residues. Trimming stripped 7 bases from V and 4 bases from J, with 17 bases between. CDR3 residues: CSAITGTRYEQYF. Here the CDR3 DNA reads TGCAGCGCCATCACAGGGACCCGATACGAGCAGTACTTC.

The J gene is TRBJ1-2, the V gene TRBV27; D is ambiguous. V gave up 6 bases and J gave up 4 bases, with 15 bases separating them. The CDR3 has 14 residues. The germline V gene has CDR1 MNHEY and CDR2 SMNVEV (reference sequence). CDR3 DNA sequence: TGTGCCAGCAGCCCGGGAGGGCATAGCTATGGCTACACCTTC. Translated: CASSPGGHSYGYTF.

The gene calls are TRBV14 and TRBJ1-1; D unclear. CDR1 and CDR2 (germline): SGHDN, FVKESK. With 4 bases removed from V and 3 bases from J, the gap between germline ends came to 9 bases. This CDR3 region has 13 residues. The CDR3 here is CASSLGSYTEAFF. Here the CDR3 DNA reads TGTGCCAGCAGCCTCGGGTCTTACACTGAAGCTTTCTTT.

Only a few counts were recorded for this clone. CDR3 nucleotides: TGTGCCAGCGGATATAGCGGGGGGGCCAATGAGCAGTTCTTC. Amino acid sequence: CASGYSGGANEQFF. The V gene is TRBV27, the J gene TRBJ2-1, with 11 nucleotides matching TRBD2. CDR1 is MNHEY, CDR2 SMNVEV, per germline (reference sequence). This CDR3 has 14 amino acids. Trimming removed 8 bases from V and 6 bases from J; junction bases left unmatched: 6.

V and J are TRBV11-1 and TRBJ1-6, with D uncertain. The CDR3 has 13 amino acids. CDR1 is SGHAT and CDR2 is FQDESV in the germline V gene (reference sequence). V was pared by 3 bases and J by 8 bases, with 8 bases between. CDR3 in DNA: TGTGCCAGCAGCTTTTCTGTAGATTCACCCCTCCACTTT. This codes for CASSFSVDSPLHF.

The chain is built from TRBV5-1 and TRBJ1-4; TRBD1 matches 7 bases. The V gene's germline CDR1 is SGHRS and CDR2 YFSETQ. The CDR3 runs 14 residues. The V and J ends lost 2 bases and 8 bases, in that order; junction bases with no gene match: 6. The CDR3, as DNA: TGCGCCAGCAGCTTCAGGGGGTCGTCAGAAAAACTGTTTTTT. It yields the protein CASSFRGSSEKLFF.

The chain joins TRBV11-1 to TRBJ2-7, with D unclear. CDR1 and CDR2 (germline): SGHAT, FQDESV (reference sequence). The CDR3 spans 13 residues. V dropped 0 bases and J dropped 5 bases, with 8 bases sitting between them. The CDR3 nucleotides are TGTGCCAGCAGCTTAGCGGGCCCGGACGAGCAGTACTTC. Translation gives CASSLAGPDEQYF.

The CDR3 DNA reads TGTGCCAGCAGTGACAGGTTGAACACTGAAGCTTTCTTT. Translating gives CASSDRLNTEAFF. The chain carries TRBV28 and TRBJ1-1, with a tentative D call TRBD1 (6 bases). V was cut by 5 bases and J by 0 bases, with 7 bases left in between. The CDR3 runs 13 residues. The germline V gene encodes CDR1 MDHEN and CDR2 SYDVKM.

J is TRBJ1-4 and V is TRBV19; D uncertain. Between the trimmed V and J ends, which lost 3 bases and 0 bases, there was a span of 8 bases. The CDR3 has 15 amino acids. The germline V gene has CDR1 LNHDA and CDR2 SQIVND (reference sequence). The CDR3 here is CASSMWATTNEKLFF. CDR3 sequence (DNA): TGTGCCAGTAGTATGTGGGCGACAACTAATGAAAAACTGTTTTTT.

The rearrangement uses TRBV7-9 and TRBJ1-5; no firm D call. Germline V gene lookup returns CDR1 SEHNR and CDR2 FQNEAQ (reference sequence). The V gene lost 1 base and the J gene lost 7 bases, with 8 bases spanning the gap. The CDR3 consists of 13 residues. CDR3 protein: CASSLGAGQPQHF. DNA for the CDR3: TGTGCCAGCAGCTTAGGGGCGGGACAGCCCCAGCATTTT.

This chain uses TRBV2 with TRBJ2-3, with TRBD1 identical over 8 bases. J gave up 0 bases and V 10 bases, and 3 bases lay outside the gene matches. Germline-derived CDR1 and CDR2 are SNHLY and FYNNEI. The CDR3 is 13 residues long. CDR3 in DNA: TGTGCCACATGGGACAGGAGCACAGATACGCAGTATTTT. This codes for CATWDRSTDTQYF.

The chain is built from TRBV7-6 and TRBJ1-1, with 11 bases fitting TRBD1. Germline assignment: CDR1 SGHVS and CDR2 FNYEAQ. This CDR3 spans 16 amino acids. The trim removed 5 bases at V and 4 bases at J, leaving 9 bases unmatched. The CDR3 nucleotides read TGTGCCAGCAGCACCGGGACAGGGGGTTTAGGCACTGAAGCTTTCTTT. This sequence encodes CASSTGTGGLGTEAFF.